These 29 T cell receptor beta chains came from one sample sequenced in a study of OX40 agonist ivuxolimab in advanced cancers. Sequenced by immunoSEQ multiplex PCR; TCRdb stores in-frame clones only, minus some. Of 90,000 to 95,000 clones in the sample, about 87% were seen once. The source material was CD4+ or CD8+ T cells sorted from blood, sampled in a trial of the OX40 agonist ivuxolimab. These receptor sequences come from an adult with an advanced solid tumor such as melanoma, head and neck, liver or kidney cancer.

CDR3 loop: CASSRNSNPGAHSPGELFF. CDR3 bases: TGCGCCAGCAGCCGTAACTCGAACCCAGGGGCGCATAGTCCCGGGGAGCTGTTTTTT. The V gene is TRBV5-1, the J gene TRBJ2-2, with D possibly matching TRBD1 (6 bases). CDR1 and CDR2 from the germline V gene are SGHRS and YFSETQ. The CDR3 length is 19 residues. V lost 4 bases and J 6 bases, leaving 28 bases between the germline ends. Based on the CDR3 plus reference TRBV5-1 and TRBJ2-2, the full variable domain is KAGVTQTPRYLIKTRGQQVTLSCSPISGHRSVSWYQQTPGQGLQFLFEYFSETQRNKGNFPGRFSGRQFSNSRSEMNVSTLELGDSALYLCASSRNSNPGAHSPGELFFGEGSRLTVL.

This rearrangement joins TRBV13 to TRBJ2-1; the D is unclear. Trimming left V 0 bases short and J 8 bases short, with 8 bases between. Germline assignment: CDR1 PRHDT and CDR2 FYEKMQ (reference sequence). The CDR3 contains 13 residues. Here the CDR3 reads CASSLGWSDEQFF. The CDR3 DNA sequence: TGTGCCAGCAGCTTAGGGTGGTCGGATGAGCAGTTCTTC.

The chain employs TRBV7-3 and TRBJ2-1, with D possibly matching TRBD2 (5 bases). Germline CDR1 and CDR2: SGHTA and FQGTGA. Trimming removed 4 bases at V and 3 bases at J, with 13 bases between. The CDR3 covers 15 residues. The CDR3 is CASSWTTGVYNEQFF. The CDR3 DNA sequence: TGTGCCAGCAGCTGGACCACCGGGGTCTACAATGAGCAGTTCTTC.

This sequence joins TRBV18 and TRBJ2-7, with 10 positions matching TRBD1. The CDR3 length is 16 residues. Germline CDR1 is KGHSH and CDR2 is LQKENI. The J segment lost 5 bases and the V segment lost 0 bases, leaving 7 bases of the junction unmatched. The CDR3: CASSPPKGQGPHEQYF. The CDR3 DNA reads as TGTGCCAGCTCACCACCGAAGGGACAGGGGCCCCACGAGCAGTACTTC.

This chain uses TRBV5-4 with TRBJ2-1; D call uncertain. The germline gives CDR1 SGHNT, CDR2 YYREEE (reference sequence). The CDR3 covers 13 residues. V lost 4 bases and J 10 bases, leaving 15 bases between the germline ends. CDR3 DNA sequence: TGTGCCAGCAGCAGAACACCCCTGGGGGAGCAGTTCTTC. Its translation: CASSRTPLGEQFF. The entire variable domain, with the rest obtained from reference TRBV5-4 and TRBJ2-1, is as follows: ETGVTQSPTHLIKTRGQQVTLRCSSQSGHNTVSWYQQALGQGPQFIFQYYREEENGRGNFPPRFSGLQFPNYSSELNVNALELDDSALYLCASSRTPLGEQFFGPGTRLTVL.

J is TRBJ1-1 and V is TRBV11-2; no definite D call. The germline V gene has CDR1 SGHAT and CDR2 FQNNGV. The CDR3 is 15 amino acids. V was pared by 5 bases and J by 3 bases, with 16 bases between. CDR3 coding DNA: TGTGCCAGCAGCGCGGACCCCTGGGGTCACACTGAAGCTTTCTTT. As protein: CASSADPWGHTEAFF.

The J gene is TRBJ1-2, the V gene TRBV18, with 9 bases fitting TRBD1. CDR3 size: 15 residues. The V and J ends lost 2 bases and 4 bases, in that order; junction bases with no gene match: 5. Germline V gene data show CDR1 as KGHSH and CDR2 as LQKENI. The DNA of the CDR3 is TGTGCCAGCTCACCAGGACAGGGGCAGGGCTATGGCTACACCTTC. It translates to CASSPGQGQGYGYTF.

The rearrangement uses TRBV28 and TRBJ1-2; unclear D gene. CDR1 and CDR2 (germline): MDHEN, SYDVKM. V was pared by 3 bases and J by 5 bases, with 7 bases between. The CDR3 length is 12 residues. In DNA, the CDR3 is TGTGCCAGCAGTTTCTGGTCGTATGGCTACACCTTC. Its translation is CASSFWSYGYTF.

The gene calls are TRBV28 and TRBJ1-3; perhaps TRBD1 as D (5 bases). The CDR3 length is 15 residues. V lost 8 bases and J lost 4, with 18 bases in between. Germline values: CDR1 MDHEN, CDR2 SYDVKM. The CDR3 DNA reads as TGTGCCAGCGACCCGGGAACCCGGGGGGGAAACACCATATATTTT. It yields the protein CASDPGTRGGNTIYF.

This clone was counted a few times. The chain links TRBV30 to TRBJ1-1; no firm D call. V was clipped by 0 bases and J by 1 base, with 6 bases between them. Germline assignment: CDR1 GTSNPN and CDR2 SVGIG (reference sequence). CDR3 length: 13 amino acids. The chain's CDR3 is CAWSVWRNTEAFF. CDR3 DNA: TGTGCCTGGAGTGTATGGAGGAACACTGAAGCTTTCTTT.

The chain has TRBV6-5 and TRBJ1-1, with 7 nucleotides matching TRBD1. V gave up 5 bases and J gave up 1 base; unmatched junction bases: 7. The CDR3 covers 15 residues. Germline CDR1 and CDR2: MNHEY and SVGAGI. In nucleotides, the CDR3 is TGTGCCAGCAGTAAGGGACAGACCAAGAACACTGAAGCTTTCTTT. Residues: CASSKGQTKNTEAFF.

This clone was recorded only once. The CDR3 nucleotides are TGTGCCAGCAGCTTCAGCCCTAGCGGGTCTTACAATGAGCAGTTCTTC. Its translation: CASSFSPSGSYNEQFF. The gene calls are TRBV5-6 and TRBJ2-1; 8 nucleotides agree with TRBD2. The trim removed 2 bases at V and 4 bases at J, leaving 8 bases unmatched. Per the germline V gene, CDR1 is SGHDT and CDR2 is YYEEEE. The CDR3 runs 16 residues.

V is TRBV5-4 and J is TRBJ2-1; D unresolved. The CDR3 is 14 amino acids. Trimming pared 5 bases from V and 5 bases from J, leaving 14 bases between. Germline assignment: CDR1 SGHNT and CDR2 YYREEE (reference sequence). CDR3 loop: CASSSTSVHNEQFF. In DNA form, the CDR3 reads TGTGCCAGCAGTTCTACATCAGTCCACAATGAGCAGTTCTTC.

In DNA form, the CDR3 reads TGTGCCACCAGCAGAGGGACAGGGGGAAACGAGCAGTACGTC. This gives the protein CATSRGTGGNEQYV. The chain combines TRBV15 with TRBJ2-7; TRBD1 matches 10 bases. V dropped 1 base and J dropped 5; count of bases not matched to a gene: 2. In germline, CDR1 is LNHNV, CDR2 YYDKDF (reference sequence). The CDR3 totals 14 residues.

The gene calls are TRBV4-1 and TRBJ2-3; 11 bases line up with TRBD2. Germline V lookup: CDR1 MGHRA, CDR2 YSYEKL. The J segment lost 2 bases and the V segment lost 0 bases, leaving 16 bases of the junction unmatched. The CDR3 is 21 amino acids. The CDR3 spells CASSQDGTIAGGIINTDTQYF. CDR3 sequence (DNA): TGCGCCAGCAGCCAAGATGGAACTATAGCGGGAGGGATAATTAACACAGATACGCAGTATTTT.

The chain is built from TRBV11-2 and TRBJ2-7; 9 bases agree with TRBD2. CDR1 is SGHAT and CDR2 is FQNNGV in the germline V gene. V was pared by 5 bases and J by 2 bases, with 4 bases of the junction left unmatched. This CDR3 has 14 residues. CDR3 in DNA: TGTGCCAGCAGCACGACTAGCGGCACCTACGAGCAGTACGTC. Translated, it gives CASSTTSGTYEQYV.

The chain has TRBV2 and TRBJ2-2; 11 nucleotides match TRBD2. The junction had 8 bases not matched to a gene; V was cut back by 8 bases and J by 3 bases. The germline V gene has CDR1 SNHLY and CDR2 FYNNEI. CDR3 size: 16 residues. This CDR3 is CASPFPGLADTGELFF. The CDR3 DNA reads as TGTGCCAGCCCATTCCCGGGACTAGCGGACACCGGGGAGCTGTTTTTT. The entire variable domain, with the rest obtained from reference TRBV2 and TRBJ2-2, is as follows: EPEVTQTPSHQVTQMGQEVILRCVPISNHLYFYWYRQILGQKVEFLVSFYNNEISEKSEIFDDQFSVERPDGSNFTLKIRSTKLEDSAMYFCASPFPGLADTGELFFGEGSRLTVL.

CDR3 protein: CASSVAIASDASGNTIYF. The CDR3 nucleotides read TGTGCCAGCAGCGTAGCTATTGCGTCTGACGCCTCTGGAAACACCATATATTTT. The chain employs TRBV9 and TRBJ1-3; D uncertain. V was cut by 0 bases and J by 0 bases, with 16 bases left in between. CDR1 is SGDLS, CDR2 YYNGEE, per germline. The CDR3 is made up of 18 amino acids.

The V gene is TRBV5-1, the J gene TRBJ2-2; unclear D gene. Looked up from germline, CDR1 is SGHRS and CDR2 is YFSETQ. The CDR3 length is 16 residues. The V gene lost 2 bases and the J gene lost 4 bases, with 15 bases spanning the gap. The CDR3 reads CASSFASHSSTGELFF. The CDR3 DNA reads TGCGCCAGCAGCTTTGCGAGTCATTCGAGCACCGGGGAGCTGTTTTTT. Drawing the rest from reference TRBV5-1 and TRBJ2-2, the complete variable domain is KAGVTQTPRYLIKTRGQQVTLSCSPISGHRSVSWYQQTPGQGLQFLFEYFSETQRNKGNFPGRFSGRQFSNSRSEMNVSTLELGDSALYLCASSFASHSSTGELFFGEGSRLTVL.

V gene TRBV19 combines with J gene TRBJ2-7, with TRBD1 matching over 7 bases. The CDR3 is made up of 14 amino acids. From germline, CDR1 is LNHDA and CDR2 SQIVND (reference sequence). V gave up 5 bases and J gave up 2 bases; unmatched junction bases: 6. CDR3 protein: CASSEGTAPYEQYF. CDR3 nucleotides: TGTGCCAGTAGTGAAGGGACAGCCCCCTACGAGCAGTACTTC.

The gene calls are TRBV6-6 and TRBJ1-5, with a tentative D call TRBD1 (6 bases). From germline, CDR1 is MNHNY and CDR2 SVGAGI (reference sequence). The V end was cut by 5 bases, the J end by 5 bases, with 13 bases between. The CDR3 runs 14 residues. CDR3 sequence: CASSDTGTDQPQHF. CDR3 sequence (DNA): TGTGCCAGCAGTGACACAGGGACCGATCAGCCCCAGCATTTT.

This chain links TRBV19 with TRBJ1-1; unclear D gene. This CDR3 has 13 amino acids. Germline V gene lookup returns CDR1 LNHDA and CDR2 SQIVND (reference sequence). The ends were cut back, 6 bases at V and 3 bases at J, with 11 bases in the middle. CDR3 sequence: CASRFYGDTEAFF. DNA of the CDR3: TGTGCCAGTAGATTCTACGGGGACACTGAAGCTTTCTTT.

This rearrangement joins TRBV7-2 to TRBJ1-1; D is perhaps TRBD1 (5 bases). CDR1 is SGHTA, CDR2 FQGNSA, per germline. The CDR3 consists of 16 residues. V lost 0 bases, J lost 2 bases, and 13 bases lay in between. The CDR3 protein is CASSLAPGRGNTEAFF. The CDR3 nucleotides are TGTGCCAGCAGCTTAGCTCCAGGGAGAGGAAACACTGAAGCTTTCTTT.

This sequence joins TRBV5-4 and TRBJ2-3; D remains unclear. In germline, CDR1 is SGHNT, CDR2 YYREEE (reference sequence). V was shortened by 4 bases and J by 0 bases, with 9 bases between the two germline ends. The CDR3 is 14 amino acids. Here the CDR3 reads CASSPDPSTDTQYF. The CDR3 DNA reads TGTGCCAGCAGCCCAGACCCCAGCACAGATACGCAGTATTTT.

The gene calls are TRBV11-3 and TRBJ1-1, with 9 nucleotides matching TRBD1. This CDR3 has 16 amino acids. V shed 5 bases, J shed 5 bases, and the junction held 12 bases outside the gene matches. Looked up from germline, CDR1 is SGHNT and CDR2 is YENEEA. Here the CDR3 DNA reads TGTGCCAGCAGCCAACCAACAGGGGGCTGGTCAACTGAAGCTTTCTTT. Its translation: CASSQPTGGWSTEAFF.

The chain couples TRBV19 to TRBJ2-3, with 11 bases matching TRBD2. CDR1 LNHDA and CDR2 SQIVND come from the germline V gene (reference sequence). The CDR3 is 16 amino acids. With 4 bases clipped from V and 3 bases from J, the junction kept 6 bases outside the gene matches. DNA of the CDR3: TGTGCCAGTAGTAACATAGCGGGAGGGGGGACAGATACGCAGTATTTT. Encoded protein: CASSNIAGGGTDTQYF.

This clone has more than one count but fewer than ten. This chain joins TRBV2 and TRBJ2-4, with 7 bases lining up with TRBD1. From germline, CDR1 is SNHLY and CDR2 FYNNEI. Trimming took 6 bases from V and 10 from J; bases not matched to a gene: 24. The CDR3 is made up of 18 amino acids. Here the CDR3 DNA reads TGTGCCAGCAGCCCCCCGGGACAGTTTTACAAGGGACGGAGGATTCAGTACTTC. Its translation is CASSPPGQFYKGRRIQYF.

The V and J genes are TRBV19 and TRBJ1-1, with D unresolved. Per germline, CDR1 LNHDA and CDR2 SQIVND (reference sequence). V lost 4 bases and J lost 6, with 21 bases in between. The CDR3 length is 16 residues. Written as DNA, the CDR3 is TGTGCCAGTAGTACTGTCCTTTATAGCAGTAAACCTGAAGCTTTCTTT. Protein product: CASSTVLYSSKPEAFF.

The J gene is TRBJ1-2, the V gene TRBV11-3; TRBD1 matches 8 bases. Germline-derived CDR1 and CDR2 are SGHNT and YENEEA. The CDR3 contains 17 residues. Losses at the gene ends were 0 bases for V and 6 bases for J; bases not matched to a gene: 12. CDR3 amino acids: CASSLEQTGGEYHGYTF. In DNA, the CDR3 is TGTGCCAGCAGCTTAGAACAAACAGGGGGTGAATATCATGGCTACACCTTC. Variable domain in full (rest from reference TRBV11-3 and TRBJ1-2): EAGVVQSPRYKIIEKKQPVAFWCNPISGHNTLYWYLQNLGQGPELLIRYENEEAVDDSQLPKDRFSAERLKGVDSTLKIQPAELGDSAVYLCASSLEQTGGEYHGYTFGSGTRLTVV.